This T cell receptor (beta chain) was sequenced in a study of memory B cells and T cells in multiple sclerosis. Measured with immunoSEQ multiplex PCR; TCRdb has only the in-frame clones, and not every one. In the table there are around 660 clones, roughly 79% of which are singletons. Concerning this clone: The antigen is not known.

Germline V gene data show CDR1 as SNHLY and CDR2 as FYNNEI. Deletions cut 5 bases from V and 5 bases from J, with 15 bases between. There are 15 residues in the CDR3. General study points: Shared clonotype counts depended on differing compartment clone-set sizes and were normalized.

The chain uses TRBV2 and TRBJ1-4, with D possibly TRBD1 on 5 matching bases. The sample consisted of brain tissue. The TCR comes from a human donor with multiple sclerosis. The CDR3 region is CASSPLGVLNEKLFF. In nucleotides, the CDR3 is TGTGCCAGCAGTCCCCTAGGGGTCCTAAATGAAAAACTGTTTTTT. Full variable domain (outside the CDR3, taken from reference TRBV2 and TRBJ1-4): EPEVTQTPSHQVTQMGQEVILRCVPISNHLYFYWYRQILGQKVEFLVSFYNNEISEKSEIFDDQFSVERPDGSNFTLKIRSTKLEDSAMYFCASSPLGVLNEKLFFGSGTQLSVL.